The 28 T cell receptor beta chains reported below all come from one sample, sequenced in a study of blood T cell repertoires in COVID-19. Measured with immunoSEQ multiplex PCR; TCRdb has only the in-frame clones, and not every one. The sample has some 200,000 clones; 82% are singletons. Sequencing was done on a sample of PBMCs or T cells enriched from blood (not recorded which). These receptors were taken from a woman aged 55-75 years with acute COVID-19.

The rearrangement joins TRBV6-5 to TRBJ2-7, with D possibly being TRBD1 (5 bases). The V end lost 0 bases, the J end lost 4 bases, and 7 bases lay between the germline ends. The CDR3 consists of 13 residues. Germline V gene lookup returns CDR1 MNHEY and CDR2 SVGAGI. In DNA form, the CDR3 reads TGTGCCAGCAGTTACTCGCAGGGTTACGAGCAGTACGTC. This codes for CASSYSQGYEQYV.

This chain links TRBV6-6 with TRBJ2-3; 13 bases are shared with TRBD2. The CDR3 covers 16 residues. With 5 bases clipped from V and 2 bases from J, the junction kept 4 bases outside the gene matches. CDR1 and CDR2 (germline): MNHNY, SVGAGI (reference sequence). CDR3 amino acids: CASSRLAGGITDTQYF. The CDR3 DNA sequence: TGTGCCAGCAGTCGACTAGCGGGAGGCATCACAGATACGCAGTATTTT.

The chain joins TRBV28 to TRBJ2-5; possibly TRBD2 for D (7 bases). From germline, CDR1 is MDHEN and CDR2 SYDVKM. The CDR3 is 14 residues long. The V end lost 3 bases, the J end lost 5 bases, and 13 bases lay between the germline ends. DNA for the CDR3: TGTGCCAGCAGTTTCTCGGGGGGCCAGGAGACCCAGTACTTC. Amino acids: CASSFSGGQETQYF.

The chain carries TRBV18 and TRBJ1-6, with TRBD1 identical over 9 bases. The junction had 12 bases not matched to a gene; V was cut back by 4 bases and J by 8 bases. Germline assignment: CDR1 KGHSH and CDR2 LQKENI. This CDR3 has 17 residues. The CDR3 DNA reads TGTGCCAGCTCACAGACCGGGACAGGGCCACATGATTCACCCCTCCACTTT. As protein: CASSQTGTGPHDSPLHF. Complete variable domain (other parts from reference TRBV18 and TRBJ1-6): NAGVMQNPRHLVRRRGQEARLRCSPMKGHSHVYWYRQLPEEGLKFMVYLQKENIIDESGMPKERFSAEFPKEGPSILRIQQVVRGDSAAYFCASSQTGTGPHDSPLHFGNGTRLTVT.

V usage is TRBV28 and J usage is TRBJ1-2; 9 nucleotides agree with TRBD1. The CDR3 totals 15 residues. V lost 8 bases and J lost 7; bases outside the gene matches: 14. The germline V gene encodes CDR1 MDHEN and CDR2 SYDVKM. CDR3 region: CASQLGRTGVGGYTF. The CDR3 DNA follows: TGTGCCAGCCAGCTAGGCCGGACAGGGGTAGGTGGCTACACCTTC.

The rearrangement joins TRBV4-1 to TRBJ2-3; 8 positions match TRBD2. Trimming took 3 bases from V and 2 from J; bases not matched to a gene: 7. The CDR3 is 16 residues long. In germline, CDR1 is MGHRA, CDR2 YSYEKL. The chain's CDR3 is CASSHVLAGYTDTQYF. The CDR3 DNA follows: TGCGCCAGCAGCCACGTGCTAGCGGGCTACACAGATACGCAGTATTTT.

The chain couples TRBV28 to TRBJ2-1; TRBD2 aligns across 11 bases. V was pared by 7 bases and J by 4 bases, with 6 bases of the junction left unmatched. This CDR3 has 15 amino acids. Germline lookup yields CDR1 MDHEN and CDR2 SYDVKM. The CDR3: CASTLTSGAYNEQFF. The DNA of the CDR3 is TGTGCCAGCACCCTGACTAGCGGGGCTTACAATGAGCAGTTCTTC.

The chain carries TRBV24-1 and TRBJ1-6; D is ambiguous. The CDR3 has 14 amino acids. The germline V gene encodes CDR1 KGHDR and CDR2 SFDVKD. The V end was cut by 7 bases, the J end by 7 bases, with 13 bases between. The DNA for the CDR3 is TGTGCCACCAGCGACTACACGGAGAATTCACCCCTCCACTTT. Its protein is CATSDYTENSPLHF.

By share, this clone ranks as medium-sized. The chain joins TRBV4-1 to TRBJ2-7, with TRBD2 identical over 11 bases. V trimming: 2 bases; J trimming: 6 bases; junction bases outside the gene matches: 12. This CDR3 spans 17 amino acids. In germline, CDR1 is MGHRA, CDR2 YSYEKL. In nucleotides, the CDR3 is TGCGCCAGCAGCCAATTGGACATGACTAGCGGGAACGGCGAGCAGTACTTC. Its translation is CASSQLDMTSGNGEQYF.

The chain couples TRBV19 to TRBJ2-7; D is perhaps TRBD2 (7 bases). The CDR3 spans 17 residues. Germline loops: CDR1 LNHDA, CDR2 SQIVND (reference sequence). Deletions cut 6 bases from V and 3 bases from J, with 24 bases between. DNA for the CDR3: TGTGCCAGTAGCCCCACGGGGGGCGTTTCGGTAGGCTACGAGCAGTACTTC. Translated: CASSPTGGVSVGYEQYF.

This clone came up once. V is TRBV2 and J is TRBJ2-6; the D gene is possibly TRBD2 (5 bases). CDR3 length: 17 amino acids. Germline V lookup: CDR1 SNHLY, CDR2 FYNNEI. V was cut by 7 bases and J by 1 base, with 17 bases left in between. The CDR3 nucleotides read TGTGCCAGCAAGCGGCAGCTCTTCGGTTCTGGGGCCAACGTCCTGACTTTC. It is translated as CASKRQLFGSGANVLTF.

V gene TRBV5-1 combines with J gene TRBJ1-1, with 7 bases identical to TRBD1. The V gene end was trimmed by 4 bases and the J gene end by 1 base; junction bases not matched to a gene: 4. Germline CDR1 and CDR2: SGHRS and YFSETQ. This CDR3 has 14 amino acids. DNA of the CDR3: TGCGCCAGCAGCGCCGGGACAGCGAACACTGAAGCTTTCTTT. It yields the protein CASSAGTANTEAFF.

V is TRBV6-5 and J is TRBJ1-6; 9 positions match TRBD1. Losses at the gene ends were 6 bases for V and 10 bases for J; bases not matched to a gene: 10. Per germline, CDR1 MNHEY and CDR2 SVGAGI. The CDR3 sequence is 15 residues long. The CDR3 spells CASSRTGEEGSPLHF. The CDR3, as DNA: TGTGCCAGCAGCAGGACAGGGGAAGAAGGGTCACCCCTCCACTTT.

The chain has TRBV30 and TRBJ1-1, with TRBD1 as a possible D gene (6 bases). V was pared by 3 bases and J by 5 bases, with 16 bases between. Germline V gene data show CDR1 as GTSNPN and CDR2 as SVGIG (reference sequence). CDR3 size: 14 residues. As DNA, the CDR3 is TGTGCCTGGAGGTCCTCGGGGGGGCTGACTGAAGCTTTCTTT. Translation gives CAWRSSGGLTEAFF.

A note on this clone: One junction end does not reproduce the germline sequence, and a read error may be involved. This chain joins TRBV12-3 or TRBV12-4 and TRBJ1-1; TRBD1 is a possible D gene (5 bases). CDR3 size: 11 residues. CDR3 protein: CASTTGHTLTF. The CDR3, as DNA: TGTGCCAGCACCACAGGACATACACTCACCTTT.

CDR3 nucleotide sequence: TGTGCCAGCAGACTCGGCTCCTACGAGCAGTACTTC. Its translation: CASRLGSYEQYF. This chain uses TRBV28 with TRBJ2-7; the D is unclear. Germline-derived CDR1 and CDR2 are MDHEN and SYDVKM. V was cut by 6 bases and J by 0 bases, with 6 bases left in between. This CDR3 region has 12 residues.

The chain uses TRBV7-9 and TRBJ2-2, with TRBD1 identical over 8 bases. Germline CDR1 SEHNR, CDR2 FQNEAQ (reference sequence). This CDR3 spans 14 amino acids. Losses at the gene ends were 8 bases for V and 1 base for J; bases not matched to a gene: 3. CDR3 protein: CASEGQENTGELFF. In nucleotides, the CDR3 is TGTGCCAGCGAGGGACAGGAGAACACCGGGGAGCTGTTTTTT. The full variable domain, its missing parts supplied by reference TRBV7-9 and TRBJ2-2, is DTGVSQNPRHKITKRGQNVTFRCDPISEHNRLYWYRQTLGQGPEFLTYFQNEAQLEKSRLLSDRFSAERPKGSFSTLEIQRTEQGDSAMYLCASEGQENTGELFFGEGSRLTVL.

The chain is built from TRBV10-3 and TRBJ1-5; D remains ambiguous. CDR1 is ENHRY and CDR2 is SYGVKD in the germline V gene. The CDR3 spans 13 residues. The V and J ends lost 4 bases and 16 bases respectively, with 20 bases between them. This CDR3 reads CAISGNDGSGYHF. The CDR3 DNA sequence: TGTGCCATCAGTGGGAACGACGGGAGCGGGTACCATTTT.

The chain combines TRBV28 with TRBJ1-4, with 8 bases lining up with TRBD1. Losses at the gene ends were 4 bases for V and 14 bases for J; bases not matched to a gene: 3. The CDR3 length is 11 residues. In germline, CDR1 is MDHEN, CDR2 SYDVKM. In DNA, the CDR3 is TGTGCCAGCAGTTCCACAGGGGGGCTGTTTTTT. Amino acid sequence: CASSSTGGLFF.

The chain links TRBV5-4 to TRBJ2-6; possible D gene TRBD1, 5 bases. Germline CDR1 is SGHNT and CDR2 is YYREEE (reference sequence). This CDR3 region has 14 residues. V lost 7 bases and J 4 bases, leaving 12 bases between the germline ends. This CDR3 reads CASRLWGGANVLTF. The CDR3 DNA is TGTGCCAGCCGACTCTGGGGCGGGGCCAACGTCCTGACTTTC.

This chain connects TRBV5-1 to TRBJ1-1, with a tentative D call TRBD1 (5 bases). CDR1 SGHRS and CDR2 YFSETQ come from the germline V gene. V was clipped by 0 bases and J by 5 bases, with 14 bases between them. CDR3 size: 15 residues. The CDR3 DNA reads as TGCGCCAGCAGCTTGGCGACAGACGGGAGTACTGAAGCTTTCTTT. Translated: CASSLATDGSTEAFF.

As to this clone: At the DNA level, this CDR3 is encoded by other sequences in the same sample as well. The chain joins TRBV7-8 to TRBJ2-3, with 7 bases aligning to TRBD2. With 5 bases clipped from V and 6 bases from J, the junction kept 2 bases outside the gene matches. The CDR3 has 12 amino acids. From germline, CDR1 is SGHVS and CDR2 FQNEAQ. Written as DNA, the CDR3 is TGTGCCAGCAGCCCCGGGAGGGATACGCAGTATTTT. As protein: CASSPGRDTQYF.

The chain links TRBV11-2 to TRBJ2-7; 13 bases fit TRBD2. This CDR3 is 17 amino acids long. From germline, CDR1 is SGHAT and CDR2 FQNNGV. With V trimmed by 4 bases and J by 2 bases, 8 bases remained unmatched. Here the CDR3 DNA reads TGTGCCAGCAGCTCTCGCCTGGGACTAGCGGGAACCTACGAGCAGTACTTC. Its translation is CASSSRLGLAGTYEQYF.

This clone was counted only a few times. The chain joins TRBV7-2 to TRBJ2-5, with TRBD2 identical over 12 bases. There are 16 residues in the CDR3. Germline V gives CDR1 SGHTA, CDR2 FQGNSA. The V segment lost 1 base and the J segment 5 bases; nucleotides outside the gene matches: 5. The DNA of the CDR3 is TGTGCCAGCAGCTTAGAGCCTAGCGGGGGGGCCGAGACCCAGTACTTC. It is translated as CASSLEPSGGAETQYF.

The gene calls are TRBV27 and TRBJ2-7; D unresolved. CDR3 length: 14 residues. V gave up 3 bases and J gave up 0 bases, with 9 bases separating them. Germline V lookup: CDR1 MNHEY, CDR2 SMNVEV (reference sequence). The chain's CDR3 is CASSFSRNSYEQYF. CDR3 DNA sequence: TGTGCCAGCAGTTTTTCCAGAAACTCCTACGAGCAGTACTTC.

The chain's CDR3 is CASSLVGRKGYNEQFF. The CDR3 region has the DNA TGTGCCAGCAGCTTAGTAGGGCGTAAGGGGTACAATGAGCAGTTCTTC. The chain uses TRBV7-9 and TRBJ2-1; a weak D match, TRBD1 (5 bases). CDR1 and CDR2 from the germline V gene are SEHNR and FQNEAQ (reference sequence). V was trimmed by 1 base and J by 4 bases, leaving 14 bases between them. This CDR3 comprises 16 residues. The entire variable domain, with the rest obtained from reference TRBV7-9 and TRBJ2-1, is as follows: DTGVSQNPRHKITKRGQNVTFRCDPISEHNRLYWYRQTLGQGPEFLTYFQNEAQLEKSRLLSDRFSAERPKGSFSTLEIQRTEQGDSAMYLCASSLVGRKGYNEQFFGPGTRLTVL.

This clone occurred a few times. The chain recombines TRBV6-5 with TRBJ1-4; D gene ambiguous. The V and J ends lost 8 bases and 5 bases respectively, with 15 bases between them. CDR1 and CDR2 (germline): MNHEY, SVGAGI. The CDR3 sequence is 14 residues long. The CDR3 DNA sequence: TGTGCCAGCTGCTGGACTGAAGCGAATGAAAAACTGTTTTTT. Translating gives CASCWTEANEKLFF.

This sequence joins TRBV7-2 and TRBJ2-1, with a tentative D call TRBD2 (6 bases). Trimming pared 8 bases from V and 7 bases from J, leaving 15 bases between. CDR3 length: 13 amino acids. The germline CDR1 and CDR2 sequences are SGHTA and FQGNSA. The CDR3 sequence is CASVAGNGNEQFF. CDR3 coding DNA: TGTGCCAGCGTGGCGGGGAATGGGAATGAGCAGTTCTTC.